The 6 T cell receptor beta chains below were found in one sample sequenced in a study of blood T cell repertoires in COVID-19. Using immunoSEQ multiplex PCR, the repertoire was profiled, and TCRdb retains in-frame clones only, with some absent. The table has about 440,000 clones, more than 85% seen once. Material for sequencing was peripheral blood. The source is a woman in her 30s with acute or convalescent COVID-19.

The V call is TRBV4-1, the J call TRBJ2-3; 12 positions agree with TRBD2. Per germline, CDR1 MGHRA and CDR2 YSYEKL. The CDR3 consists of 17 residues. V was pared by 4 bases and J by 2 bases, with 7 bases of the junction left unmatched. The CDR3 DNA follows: TGCGCCAGCAGCCTTGCCCTAGCGGGGGGGATCACAGATACGCAGTATTTT. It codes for CASSLALAGGITDTQYF.

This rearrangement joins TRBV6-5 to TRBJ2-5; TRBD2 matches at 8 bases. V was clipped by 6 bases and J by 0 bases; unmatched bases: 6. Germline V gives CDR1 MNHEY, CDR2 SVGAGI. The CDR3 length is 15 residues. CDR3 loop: CASRPGGGNQETQYF. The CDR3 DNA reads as TGTGCCAGCAGACCTGGCGGGGGGAACCAAGAGACCCAGTACTTC.

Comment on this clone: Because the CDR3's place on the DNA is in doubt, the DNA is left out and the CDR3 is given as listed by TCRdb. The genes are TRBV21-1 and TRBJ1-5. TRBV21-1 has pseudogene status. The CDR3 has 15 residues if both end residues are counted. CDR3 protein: CASMPVGRGNQPQHF.

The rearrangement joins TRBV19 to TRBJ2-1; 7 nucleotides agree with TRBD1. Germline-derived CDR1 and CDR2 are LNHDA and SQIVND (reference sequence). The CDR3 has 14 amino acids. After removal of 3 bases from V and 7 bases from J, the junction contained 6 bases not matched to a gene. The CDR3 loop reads CASSIDRVSNEQFF. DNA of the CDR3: TGTGCCAGTAGTATCGACAGGGTTTCAAATGAGCAGTTCTTC.

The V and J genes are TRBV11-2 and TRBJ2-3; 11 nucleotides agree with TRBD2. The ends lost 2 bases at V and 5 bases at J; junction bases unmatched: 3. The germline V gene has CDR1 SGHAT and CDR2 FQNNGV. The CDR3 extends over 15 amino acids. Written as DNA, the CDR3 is TGTGCCAGCAGCTTAACCACTAGCGGGGGAGATACGCAGTATTTT. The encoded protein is CASSLTTSGGDTQYF.

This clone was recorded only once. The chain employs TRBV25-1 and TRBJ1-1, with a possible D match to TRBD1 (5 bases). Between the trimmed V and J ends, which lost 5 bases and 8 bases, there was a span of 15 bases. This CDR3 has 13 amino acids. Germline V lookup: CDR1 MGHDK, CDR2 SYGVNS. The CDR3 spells CASSNLRDFEAFF. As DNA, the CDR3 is TGTGCCAGCAGTAACCTTCGGGACTTCGAAGCTTTCTTT.